This T cell receptor (beta chain) was sequenced for a study of T cells in Graves' hyperthyroidism and ophthalmopathy. Findings of the study overall: Ophthalmopathy was distinguished from stable hyperthyroidism by 13 V-J signatures. In the blood, most expanded thyroid clonotypes above 0.001 appeared as well.

At least ten counts were recorded for this clonotype. Its target is unknown. CDR1 SGHAT and CDR2 FQNNGV come from the germline V gene. This CDR3 is 13 amino acids long. V lost 4 bases and J 5 bases, leaving 9 bases between the germline ends. Researchers took RNA transcripts and amplified the TCR beta CDR3 regions from them. TCR CDR3 regions were first amplified by RT-PCR with HTBI primers. TCRdb re-analysed the multiplex PCR reads in MiXCR, keeping a single row per CDR3 protein. The table includes some 650,000 distinct CDR3 sequences, around 15% detected once. This clonotype originated in a woman between 35 and 50 years old with Graves' ophthalmopathy. The sample taken for sequencing was blood. The chain combines TRBV11-2 with TRBJ1-5; D not resolved. CDR3 loop: CASSSGRDQPQHF. The DNA for the CDR3 is TGTGCCAGCAGCTCAGGACGGGATCAGCCCCAGCATTTT.